Ten or more counts support the clone carrying this T cell receptor beta chain. Stated time point: sample taken at primary tumor resection. Extraction of whole RNA from tumor, nontumor lung or frozen PBMC preceded unsorted sequencing. There were 72 donors, all of them untreated patients with early-stage non-small cell lung cancer. The data belong to a study of spatial heterogeneity in lung cancer. Study-level background: A consistent excess of beta-chain over alpha-chain sequences was detected.

Germline loops: CDR1 DFQATT, CDR2 SNEGSKA (reference sequence). Deletions cut 1 base from V and 5 bases from J, with 14 bases between. The CDR3 is 14 amino acids. The library protocol tagged each TCR cDNA with a unique molecular identifier. One entry per CDR3 protein results from TCRdb running MiXCR on the 5' RACE reads. The sample shows 13,000 to 15,000 distinct CDR3 sequences, about 9.4% of them seen only once. Source: PBMCs, taken at surgery. The receptor was derived from a male donor with early-stage non-small cell lung cancer. The V and J genes are TRBV20-1 and TRBJ1-1; D is undetermined. CDR3 coding DNA: TGCAGTGCTAGAGGACGATTGGGGTCTACTGAAGCTTTCTTT. Protein: CSARGRLGSTEAFF.